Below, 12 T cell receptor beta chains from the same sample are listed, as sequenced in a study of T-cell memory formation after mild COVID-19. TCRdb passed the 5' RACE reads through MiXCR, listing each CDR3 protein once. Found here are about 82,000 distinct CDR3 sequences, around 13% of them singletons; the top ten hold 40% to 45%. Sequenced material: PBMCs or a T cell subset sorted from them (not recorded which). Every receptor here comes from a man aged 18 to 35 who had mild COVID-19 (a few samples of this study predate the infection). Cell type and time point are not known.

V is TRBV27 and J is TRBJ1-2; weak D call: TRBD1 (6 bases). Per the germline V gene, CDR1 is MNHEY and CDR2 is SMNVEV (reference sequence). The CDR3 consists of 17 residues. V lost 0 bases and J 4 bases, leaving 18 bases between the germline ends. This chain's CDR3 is CASSLSFRTDGGYGYTF. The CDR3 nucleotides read TGTGCCAGCAGTTTATCCTTTCGGACAGATGGTGGCTATGGCTACACCTTC.

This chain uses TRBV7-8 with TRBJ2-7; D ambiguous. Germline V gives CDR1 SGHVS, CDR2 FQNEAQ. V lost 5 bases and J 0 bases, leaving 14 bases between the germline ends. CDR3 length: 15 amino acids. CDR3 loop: CASSPSDTYSYEQYF. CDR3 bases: TGTGCCAGCAGCCCTTCAGACACCTACTCCTACGAGCAGTACTTC.

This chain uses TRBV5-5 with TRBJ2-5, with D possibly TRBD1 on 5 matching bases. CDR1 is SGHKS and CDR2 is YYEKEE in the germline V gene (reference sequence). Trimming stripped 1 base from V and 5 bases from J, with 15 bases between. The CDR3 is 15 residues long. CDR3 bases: TGTGCCAGCAGCTTGTTGGGGCGAAATAGCGAGACCCAGTACTTC. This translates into CASSLLGRNSETQYF.

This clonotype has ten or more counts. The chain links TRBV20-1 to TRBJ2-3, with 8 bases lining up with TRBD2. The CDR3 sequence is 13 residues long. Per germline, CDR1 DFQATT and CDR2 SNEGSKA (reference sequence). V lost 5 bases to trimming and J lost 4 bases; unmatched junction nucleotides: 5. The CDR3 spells CSAEAGASDTQYF. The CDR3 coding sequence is TGCAGTGCTGAAGCGGGGGCCTCAGATACGCAGTATTTT.

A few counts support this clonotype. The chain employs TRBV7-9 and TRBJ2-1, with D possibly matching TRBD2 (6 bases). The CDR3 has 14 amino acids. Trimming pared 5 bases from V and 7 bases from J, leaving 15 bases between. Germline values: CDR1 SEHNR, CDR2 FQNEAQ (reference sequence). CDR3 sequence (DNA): TGTGCCAGCAGCCCGCGGGATCTTGGAAATGAGCAGTTCTTC. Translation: CASSPRDLGNEQFF.

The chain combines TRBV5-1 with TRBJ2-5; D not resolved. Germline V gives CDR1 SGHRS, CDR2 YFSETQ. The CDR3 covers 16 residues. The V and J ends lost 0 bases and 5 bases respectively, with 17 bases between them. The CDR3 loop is CASSLADHHLRETQYF. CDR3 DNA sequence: TGCGCCAGCAGCTTGGCGGACCACCACCTTCGGGAGACCCAGTACTTC. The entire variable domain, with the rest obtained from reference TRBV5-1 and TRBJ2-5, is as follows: KAGVTQTPRYLIKTRGQQVTLSCSPISGHRSVSWYQQTPGQGLQFLFEYFSETQRNKGNFPGRFSGRQFSNSRSEMNVSTLELGDSALYLCASSLADHHLRETQYFGPGTRLLVL.

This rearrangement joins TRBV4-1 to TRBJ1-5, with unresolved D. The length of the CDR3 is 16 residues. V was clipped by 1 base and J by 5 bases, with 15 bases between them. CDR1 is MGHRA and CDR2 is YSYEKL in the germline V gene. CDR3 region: CASSQGPMAVDQPQHF. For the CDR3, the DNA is TGCGCCAGCAGCCAAGGACCGATGGCAGTTGATCAGCCCCAGCATTTT.

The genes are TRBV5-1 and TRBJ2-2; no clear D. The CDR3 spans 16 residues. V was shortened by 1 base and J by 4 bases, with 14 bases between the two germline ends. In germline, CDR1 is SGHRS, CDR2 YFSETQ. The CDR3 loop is CASSLNGNSGTGELFF. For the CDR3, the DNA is TGCGCCAGCAGCTTGAATGGGAATTCGGGCACCGGGGAGCTGTTTTTT.

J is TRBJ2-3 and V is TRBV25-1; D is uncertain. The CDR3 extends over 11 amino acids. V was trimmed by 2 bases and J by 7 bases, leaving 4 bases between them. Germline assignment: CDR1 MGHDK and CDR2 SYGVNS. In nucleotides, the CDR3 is TGTGCCAGCAGTGAAGGTTATACGCAGTATTTT. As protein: CASSEGYTQYF.

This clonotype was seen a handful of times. In nucleotides, the CDR3 is TGTGCCAGCAGCGCCCGGGACAGCGGCTTTCCCGAAGCTTTCTTT. Amino acids: CASSARDSGFPEAFF. This chain links TRBV9 with TRBJ1-1; 7 bases line up with TRBD1. Losses at the gene ends were 3 bases for V and 8 bases for J; bases not matched to a gene: 13. Germline V CDR1 and CDR2: SGDLS, YYNGEE. The CDR3 sequence is 15 residues long.

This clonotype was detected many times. CDR3 sequence: CASSQRAVSNQPQHF. The CDR3 coding sequence is TGCGCCAGCAGCCAGCGGGCAGTTAGCAATCAGCCCCAGCATTTT. V gene TRBV4-1 combines with J gene TRBJ1-5, with unresolved D. V was clipped by 3 bases and J by 0 bases, with 9 bases between them. This CDR3 comprises 15 residues. Germline CDR1 MGHRA, CDR2 YSYEKL.

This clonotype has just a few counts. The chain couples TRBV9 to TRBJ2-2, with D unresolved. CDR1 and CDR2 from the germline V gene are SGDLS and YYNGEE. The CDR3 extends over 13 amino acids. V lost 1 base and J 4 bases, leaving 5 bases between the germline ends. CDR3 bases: TGTGCCAGCAGCGTATTCCGCACCGGGGAGCTGTTTTTT. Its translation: CASSVFRTGELFF.